These T cell receptor beta chains were read from a single sample in a study of response to subunit inactivated influenza vaccine. MiXCR was run by TCRdb on the RT-PCR reads, yielding one entry per CDR3 protein. This table holds some 500,000 distinct CDR3 sequences, 16% found once. The sequences come from CD4+ T cells sorted from PBMCs, collected around 2 years after vaccination. These receptors originate from a man aged 50-75 years who received an inactivated influenza vaccine. Each CDR3 is given with its conserved first and last residue. The order of the fields is D gene, V gene, J gene, CDR3 protein. The D gene is left open where the match is weak.

NA	TRBV20-1	TRBJ2-3	CSARDWAGFTDTQYF
TRBD1	TRBV5-1	TRBJ2-5	CASSEAGDRGETQYF
NA	TRBV20-1	TRBJ2-1	CSARTAAAWGEQFF
NA	TRBV7-2	TRBJ2-7	CASSLATGSVEAYEQYF
TRBD1	TRBV20-1	TRBJ2-3	CSAKDRGSSRTQYF
NA	TRBV5-1	TRBJ2-5	CASSYGQSTETQYF
NA	TRBV3-1	TRBJ2-1	CASSQNREQFF
NA	TRBV12-3/TRBV12-4	TRBJ1-4	CASSLGGANEKLFF
TRBD1	TRBV4-1	TRBJ2-2	CASSIQGADTGELFF
NA	TRBV4-3	TRBJ1-4	CASSPTGFKNEKLFF
NA	TRBV7-2	TRBJ1-3	CASSQANTIYF
NA	TRBV20-1	TRBJ2-3	CSARGRYLTDTQYF
NA	TRBV19	TRBJ1-4	CASSSLTLWEKLFF
NA	TRBV12-3/TRBV12-4	TRBJ1-1	CASSLMNTEAFF
TRBD2	TRBV3-1	TRBJ2-3	CASSQVSLAGPDTQYF
NA	TRBV12-3/TRBV12-4	TRBJ2-7	CATRLASGGAKQYF
NA	TRBV9	TRBJ2-2	CASSVVQGDGELFF
NA	TRBV3-1	TRBJ1-6	CASSRDYNSPLHF
NA	TRBV6-1	TRBJ1-1	CASSQNRDTEAFF
TRBD2	TRBV25-1	TRBJ2-1	CASSGVAGSPFYNEQFF
NA	TRBV2	TRBJ2-3	CASSEQRALTKDTQYF
TRBD1	TRBV7-2	TRBJ1-2	CASSDGQATYGYTF
NA	TRBV5-6	TRBJ2-7	CASSPLGAGTYEQYF
NA	TRBV3-1	TRBJ2-3	CASSQVPDTQYF
NA	TRBV6-2/TRBV6-3	TRBJ2-1	CASSYVFPVGQFF
TRBD1	TRBV3-1	TRBJ2-1	CASSQSGTGGNEQFF
NA	TRBV18	TRBJ2-1	CASSPHHTSFYNEQFF
TRBD1	TRBV5-1	TRBJ2-1	CASSLTPGQGLNEQFF
NA	TRBV10-3	TRBJ2-5	CAISESLLQETQYF
TRBD2	TRBV7-2	TRBJ2-7	CASSFGTSGTHEQYF
TRBD2	TRBV20-1	TRBJ2-1	CSARGLAAYNEQFF
TRBD1	TRBV29-1	TRBJ2-7	CSVSDRAAYEQYF
NA	TRBV5-1	TRBJ2-1	CASSLNRWNNEQFF
NA	TRBV28	TRBJ1-5	CASSPGTRQPQHF
NA	TRBV4-3	TRBJ2-5	CASSLSSGEKTQYF
NA	TRBV10-3	TRBJ2-3	CATVVRGISTDTQYF